This TCR beta chain was documented in a study of cytomegalovirus exposure and HLA in healthy donors. Study results and limitations: In a later analysis, across HLA loci, associated TCR counts were highest for DRB1, lowest for HLA-C. Later analysis suggested links between common viral pathogens and several top significant clusters.

Looked up from germline, CDR1 is MNHNY and CDR2 is SVGAGI (reference sequence). Trimming took 6 bases from V and 2 from J, leaving 11 bases between them. The CDR3 has 15 residues. This PCR relied on a set of 60 Vbeta primers and 13 Jbeta primers. Profiling relied on immunoSEQ multiplex PCR, and the TCRdb table lists in-frame clones only, not all of them. The sample's table shows about 62,000 clones. Turning to this clone: The antigen is unknown.

Sequencing was carried out using PBMCs. The gene calls are TRBV6-6 and TRBJ2-6, with D hard to call. The receptor's source is a man younger than 45 in good health and CMV-seropositive. CDR3 nucleotide sequence: TGTGCCAGCAGCTTTACAGTAACTGGGGCCAACGTCCTGACTTTC. This encodes CASSFTVTGANVLTF.